Shown below are 13 T cell receptor beta chains from a single sample sequenced in a study of blood T cell repertoires in COVID-19. Some clones are missing from TCRdb's copy, which holds only in-frame ones; the method was immunoSEQ multiplex PCR. The sample records about 51,000 clones, around 86% being singletons. The material sequenced was peripheral blood. The receptors stem from a man in his fifties or sixties with active COVID-19.

The J gene is TRBJ1-2, the V gene TRBV7-9; D perhaps matches TRBD1 (5 bases). Trimming took 3 bases from V and 6 from J, leaving 23 bases between them. The CDR3 loop spans 17 amino acids. Germline V gene sequence: CDR1 SEHNR, CDR2 FQNEAQ (reference sequence). This chain's CDR3 is CASSFESGAGRGDGYTF. As DNA, the CDR3 is TGTGCCAGCAGCTTTGAGAGTGGTGCAGGGCGCGGGGATGGCTACACCTTC.

The CDR3 is CASSQAGGLNIQYF. The CDR3 DNA reads as TGTGCCAGCAGCCAAGCAGGGGGCCTGAACATTCAGTACTTC. The chain links TRBV4-2 to TRBJ2-4; 8 bases map to TRBD1. The CDR3 sequence is 14 residues long. Per the germline V gene, CDR1 is LGHNA and CDR2 is YNFKEQ. V lost 1 base and J lost 7; bases outside the gene matches: 3.

This rearrangement joins TRBV2 to TRBJ1-2; TRBD1 might be the D (5 bases). In germline, CDR1 is SNHLY, CDR2 FYNNEI. The CDR3 is 13 amino acids. Trimming took 6 bases from V and 2 from J, leaving 10 bases between them. The chain's CDR3 is CASRADRNYGYTF. For the CDR3, the DNA is TGTGCCAGCAGGGCAGACAGAAACTATGGCTACACCTTC.

CDR3 bases: TGTGCCAGCAGTTCCTGGGGCGGGGCGAACATTCAGTACTTC. As protein: CASSSWGGANIQYF. The rearrangement links TRBV7-9 to TRBJ2-4, with a weak D call TRBD2 (6 bases). V lost 6 bases and J 7 bases, leaving 16 bases between the germline ends. Germline V gene data show CDR1 as SEHNR and CDR2 as FQNEAQ (reference sequence). The CDR3 has 14 amino acids. Based on the CDR3 plus reference TRBV7-9 and TRBJ2-4, the full variable domain is DTGVSQNPRHKITKRGQNVTFRCDPISEHNRLYWYRQTLGQGPEFLTYFQNEAQLEKSRLLSDRFSAERPKGSFSTLEIQRTEQGDSAMYLCASSSWGGANIQYFGAGTRLSVL.

The chain links TRBV29-1 to TRBJ1-1; no clear D. The CDR3 is 13 residues long. V lost 5 bases and J 11 bases, leaving 21 bases between the germline ends. Germline CDR1 SQVTM, CDR2 ANQGSEA. CDR3 in amino acids: CSVSAMWEVIAFF. CDR3 nucleotide sequence: TGCAGCGTTTCGGCAATGTGGGAGGTTATTGCTTTCTTT.

This clone came up once. The chain combines TRBV6-6 with TRBJ2-7, with 9 positions matching TRBD1. The junction had 11 bases not matched to a gene; V was cut back by 6 bases and J by 5 bases. The CDR3 loop spans 15 amino acids. Germline assignment: CDR1 MNHNY and CDR2 SVGAGI (reference sequence). The CDR3 DNA reads TGTGCCAGCAGCCGAACTGGACAGGGGATAAACGAGCAGTACTTC. Amino acids: CASSRTGQGINEQYF.

The chain joins TRBV4-1 to TRBJ2-7; 11 nucleotides agree with TRBD1. CDR3 length: 13 amino acids. The V gene end was trimmed by 4 bases and the J gene end by 9 bases; junction bases not matched to a gene: 5. Germline loops: CDR1 MGHRA, CDR2 YSYEKL. CDR3 loop: CASSPGTGGGQYF. In DNA, the CDR3 is TGCGCCAGCAGCCCGGGGACAGGGGGTGGGCAGTACTTC.

The chain combines TRBV11-2 with TRBJ1-3; weak D call: TRBD1 (6 bases). V lost 5 bases to trimming and J lost 4 bases, with 18 bases between them. Germline V gene sequence: CDR1 SGHAT, CDR2 FQNNGV. There are 16 residues in the CDR3. The CDR3 DNA reads as TGTGCCAGCAGCCCGCGGGGGCCCGGAGGGGGAAACACCATATATTTT. Protein sequence: CASSPRGPGGGNTIYF.

The genes are TRBV2 and TRBJ2-3, with D hard to call. The CDR3 sequence is 15 residues long. V shed 0 bases and J shed 0 bases, with 7 bases lying between them. Per germline, CDR1 SNHLY and CDR2 FYNNEI. In DNA, the CDR3 is TGTGCCAGCAGTGAAGCGGGCCTGAGCACAGATACGCAGTATTTT. It is translated as CASSEAGLSTDTQYF.

CDR3 bases: TGTGCTAGTGGTTTGGTAGGGACTAGCGGGAGCGGGGAGCTGTTTTTT. Translated, it gives CASGLVGTSGSGELFF. The V call is TRBV12-5, the J call TRBJ2-2, with 14 positions matching TRBD2. V lost 0 bases and J lost 7; bases outside the gene matches: 1. The CDR3 runs to 16 residues. Germline V gene sequence: CDR1 LGHNT, CDR2 FRNRAP. The full variable domain, its missing parts supplied by reference TRBV12-5 and TRBJ2-2, is DARVTQTPRHKVTEMGQEVTMRCQPILGHNTVFWYRQTMMQGLELLAYFRNRAPLDDSGMPKDRFSAEMPDATLATLKIQPSEPRDSAVYFCASGLVGTSGSGELFFGEGSRLTVL.

The V gene is TRBV19, the J gene TRBJ1-1; tentatively, D is TRBD1 (6 bases). The CDR3 is 12 residues long. Trimming left V 5 bases short and J 10 bases short, with 14 bases between. The germline V gene has CDR1 LNHDA and CDR2 SQIVND (reference sequence). CDR3: CASSPGGRGAFF. Written as DNA, the CDR3 is TGTGCCAGTAGTCCGGGGGGCCGAGGAGCTTTCTTT.

This chain uses TRBV10-2 with TRBJ2-7; possibly TRBD1 for D (6 bases). This CDR3 has 13 amino acids. Between the trimmed V and J ends, which lost 7 bases and 3 bases, there was a span of 13 bases. CDR1 is WSHSY and CDR2 is SAAADI in the germline V gene. Here the CDR3 DNA reads TGCGCCAGCAAGACAGGTCCTCTCTACGAGCAGTACTTC. It codes for CASKTGPLYEQYF.

The chain uses TRBV2 and TRBJ2-5, with TRBD1 identical over 7 bases. The germline CDR1 and CDR2 sequences are SNHLY and FYNNEI. The CDR3 consists of 15 residues. V lost 6 bases and J lost 2; bases outside the gene matches: 9. CDR3 DNA sequence: TGTGCCAGCAGAAGAACCGGGACAGAGCAAGAGACCCAGTACTTC. Its translation: CASRRTGTEQETQYF. Full variable domain (missing parts from reference TRBV2 and TRBJ2-5): EPEVTQTPSHQVTQMGQEVILRCVPISNHLYFYWYRQILGQKVEFLVSFYNNEISEKSEIFDDQFSVERPDGSNFTLKIRSTKLEDSAMYFCASRRTGTEQETQYFGPGTRLLVL.